Shown below are 10 T cell receptor beta chains from a single sample sequenced in a study of regulatory T cells in long-lasting Graves disease. Time point here: persistent/refractory GD, antithyroid drugs over 5 years with positive TRAb. Making the TCR library involved RNA that had been extracted from PBMCs. For TCR beta, libraries came from iRepertoire HTBI primers and Arm-PCR of CDR3 regions. In TCRdb, the multiplex PCR reads were re-called with MiXCR into one record per CDR3 protein. The sample includes about 660,000 distinct CDR3 sequences, approximately 31% of them seen just once. The sample was peripheral blood mononuclear cells (PBMCs), taken when the disease was refractory, from a patient treated with antithyroid drugs. The receptors were gathered from a female donor with Graves disease.

The chain recombines TRBV20-1 with TRBJ2-7; TRBD2 agrees at 9 bases. The CDR3 extends over 16 amino acids. The germline gives CDR1 DFQATT, CDR2 SNEGSKA (reference sequence). The trim removed 2 bases at V and 0 bases at J, leaving 8 bases unmatched. CDR3 sequence reads: CSARLAGPSLSYEQYF. The CDR3 DNA is TGCAGTGCTAGACTAGCGGGACCCAGTCTCTCCTACGAGCAGTACTTC.

This clonotype was observed at least ten times. The rearrangement links TRBV28 to TRBJ2-7; 7 nucleotides match TRBD2. J lost 0 bases, V lost 6 bases, and 8 bases had no gene match. Germline-derived CDR1 and CDR2 are MDHEN and SYDVKM. The length of the CDR3 is 15 residues. The CDR3, as DNA: TGTGCCAGCAGGGCCTGGAGCGGGGACTCCTACGAGCAGTACTTC. This codes for CASRAWSGDSYEQYF.

DNA for the CDR3: TGTGCCAGTAGTATTTGGGGGGGTTGGAAGGACACCGGGGAGCTGTTTTTT. Protein product: CASSIWGGWKDTGELFF. The chain is built from TRBV19 and TRBJ2-2, with 7 positions matching TRBD2. Per the germline V gene, CDR1 is LNHDA and CDR2 is SQIVND (reference sequence). The CDR3 runs to 17 residues. Unmatched junction bases numbered 10, after V lost 3 bases and J lost 3 bases.

Only a few counts were recorded for this clonotype. The rearrangement links TRBV30 to TRBJ1-1; 7 positions agree with TRBD1. The CDR3 has 13 amino acids. Losses at the gene ends were 4 bases for V and 5 bases for J; bases not matched to a gene: 7. Per the germline V gene, CDR1 is GTSNPN and CDR2 is SVGIG (reference sequence). CDR3 amino acids: CAWNAQGYTEAFF. The CDR3 bases are TGTGCCTGGAACGCACAGGGGTATACTGAAGCTTTCTTT.

Details on this clonotype: This may be a read error, as it is one base from a much larger clone. This sequence joins TRBV12-3 or TRBV12-4 and TRBJ1-5; no definite D call. This CDR3 contains 12 residues. In DNA form, the CDR3 reads TGTGTCAGCAGTTTGGGAAGGCAGCCCCAGCATTTT. Its translation: CVSSLGRQPQHF.

The chain uses TRBV7-2 and TRBJ2-4; perhaps TRBD2 as D (5 bases). Germline assignment: CDR1 SGHTA and CDR2 FQGNSA. This CDR3 comprises 17 residues. V lost 1 base, J lost 0 bases, and 13 bases lay in between. In DNA form, the CDR3 reads TGTGCCAGCAGCTTAGAGCTAGCTGGCCTAGCCAAAAACATTCAGTACTTC. Its translation: CASSLELAGLAKNIQYF.

This sequence joins TRBV19 and TRBJ2-7; 8 positions match TRBD1. Losses at the gene ends were 5 bases for V and 6 bases for J; bases not matched to a gene: 6. In germline, CDR1 is LNHDA, CDR2 SQIVND (reference sequence). This CDR3 contains 13 residues. Here the CDR3 DNA reads TGTGCCAGTAGTTCGAGGACAGGGACCGAGCAGTACTTC. It yields the protein CASSSRTGTEQYF.

This clonotype showed up just a few times. The V gene is TRBV6-5, the J gene TRBJ2-2; TRBD1 is a possible D gene (5 bases). CDR3 size: 15 residues. Germline V CDR1 and CDR2: MNHEY, SVGAGI. The V end lost 4 bases, the J end lost 3 bases, and 12 bases lay between the germline ends. Written as DNA, the CDR3 is TGTGCCAGCAGTTTTAATAGGGGTGACACCGGGGAGCTGTTTTTT. Its protein is CASSFNRGDTGELFF.

The rearrangement links TRBV2 to TRBJ2-2, with D possibly TRBD1 on 5 matching bases. The ends were cut back, 5 bases at V and 5 bases at J, with 12 bases in the middle. This CDR3 is built from 14 residues. The germline V gene encodes CDR1 SNHLY and CDR2 FYNNEI. The CDR3: CASSPTPGTGELFF. The CDR3 DNA reads TGTGCCAGCAGTCCGACTCCAGGGACCGGGGAGCTGTTTTTT.

This clonotype was seen at least ten times. The chain links TRBV29-1 to TRBJ2-7; D may be TRBD1 or TRBD2 (5 bases each). This CDR3 has 15 amino acids. CDR1 SQVTM and CDR2 ANQGSEA come from the germline V gene. The V end was cut by 1 base, the J end by 2 bases, with 15 bases between. CDR3 sequence (DNA): TGCAGCGTTGAAGTTCCCGGCAGGGAGACCTACGAGCAGTACTTC. This gives the protein CSVEVPGRETYEQYF.